The sequence of this T cell receptor (beta chain) was determined in a study of T cells after yellow fever vaccination. Overall study: SMART-Seq v4 Ultra Low Input prepared libraries from low-cell fractions.

The 5'RACE template-switching step produced TCR cDNA and added a universal primer site and UMIs. TCRdb fed the 5' RACE reads into MiXCR, producing one record per CDR3 protein. Among 300,000 or so distinct CDR3 sequences, roughly 4.3% were seen once, and the ten largest hold 20% to 25%. This clonotype has just a few counts. The origin of this receptor is a man aged 18 to 30 who received the YFV17D yellow fever vaccine. The sample was PBMCs, taken 5 days after the yellow fever booster vaccination.

The CDR3 bases are TGTGCCAGCAGTTCGATCCTGGGGGGGCGAAGCAATCAGCCCCAGCATTTT. Protein product: CASSSILGGRSNQPQHF. This chain connects TRBV27 to TRBJ1-5, with D possibly matching TRBD1 (6 bases). Germline V gene lookup returns CDR1 MNHEY and CDR2 SMNVEV (reference sequence). This CDR3 contains 17 residues. The V and J ends lost 4 bases and 1 base respectively, with 17 bases between them.